This T cell receptor beta chain was identified during a study of T-cell memory formation after mild COVID-19. Study outcomes and limitations: Clones contracting across day 15 to 85 had a balanced CD4/CD8 profile; later expanding clones leaned CD4+.

CDR3 size: 10 residues. CDR1 and CDR2 from the germline V gene are DFQATT and SNEGSKA (reference sequence). V was cut by 6 bases and J by 3 bases, with 5 bases left in between. This clonotype came up many times. Antigen unknown. 5'RACE primed at constant segments yielded TCR alpha and TCR beta cDNA libraries bearing sample barcodes and UMIs. TCRdb reanalysed the 5' RACE reads using MiXCR and keeps one entry per CDR3 protein. Of around 200,000 distinct CDR3 sequences in the sample, 15% to 20% were seen once. The gene calls are TRBV20-1 and TRBJ2-5; unclear D gene. This clonotype was sampled from a man aged 18 to 29 who had mild COVID-19 (a few samples of this study predate the infection). Cell type and time point are not known. Sequenced input: PBMCs or a T cell subset sorted from them (not recorded which). The CDR3 sequence: CSAQEETQYF. CDR3 DNA sequence: TGCAGTGCCCAAGAAGAGACCCAGTACTTC.